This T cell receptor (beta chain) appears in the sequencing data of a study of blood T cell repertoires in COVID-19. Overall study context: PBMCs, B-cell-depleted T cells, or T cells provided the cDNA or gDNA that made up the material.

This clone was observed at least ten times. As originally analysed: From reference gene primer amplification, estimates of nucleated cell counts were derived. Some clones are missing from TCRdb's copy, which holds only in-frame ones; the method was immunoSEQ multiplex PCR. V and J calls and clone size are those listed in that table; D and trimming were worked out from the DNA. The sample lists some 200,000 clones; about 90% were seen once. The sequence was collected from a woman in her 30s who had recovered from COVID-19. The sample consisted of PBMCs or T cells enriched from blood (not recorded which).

Here the CDR3 reads CAWSVPSGGKSYEQYF. CDR3 DNA: TGTGCCTGGAGTGTCCCTAGCGGGGGGAAATCCTACGAGCAGTACTTC. J is TRBJ2-7 and V is TRBV30; 11 bases match TRBD2. CDR1 and CDR2 (germline): GTSNPN, SVGIG (reference sequence). The CDR3 sequence is 16 residues long. Trimming took 0 bases from V and 1 from J; bases not matched to a gene: 5.